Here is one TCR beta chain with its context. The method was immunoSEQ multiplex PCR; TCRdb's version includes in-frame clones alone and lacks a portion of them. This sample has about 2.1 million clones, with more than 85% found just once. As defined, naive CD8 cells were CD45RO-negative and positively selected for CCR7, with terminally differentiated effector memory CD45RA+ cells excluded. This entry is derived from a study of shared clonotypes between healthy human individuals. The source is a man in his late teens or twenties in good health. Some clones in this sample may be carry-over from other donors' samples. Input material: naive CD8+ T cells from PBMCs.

The CDR3: CASSATLTSGNSYEQYF. CDR3 coding DNA: TGTGCCAGCAGCGCAACCTTGACTAGCGGGAACTCTTACGAGCAGTACTTC. The chain couples TRBV7-9 to TRBJ2-7; TRBD2 agrees at 11 bases. The CDR3 spans 17 residues. Trimming took 5 bases from V and 4 from J; bases not matched to a gene: 13. CDR1 SEHNR and CDR2 FQNEAQ come from the germline V gene (reference sequence).